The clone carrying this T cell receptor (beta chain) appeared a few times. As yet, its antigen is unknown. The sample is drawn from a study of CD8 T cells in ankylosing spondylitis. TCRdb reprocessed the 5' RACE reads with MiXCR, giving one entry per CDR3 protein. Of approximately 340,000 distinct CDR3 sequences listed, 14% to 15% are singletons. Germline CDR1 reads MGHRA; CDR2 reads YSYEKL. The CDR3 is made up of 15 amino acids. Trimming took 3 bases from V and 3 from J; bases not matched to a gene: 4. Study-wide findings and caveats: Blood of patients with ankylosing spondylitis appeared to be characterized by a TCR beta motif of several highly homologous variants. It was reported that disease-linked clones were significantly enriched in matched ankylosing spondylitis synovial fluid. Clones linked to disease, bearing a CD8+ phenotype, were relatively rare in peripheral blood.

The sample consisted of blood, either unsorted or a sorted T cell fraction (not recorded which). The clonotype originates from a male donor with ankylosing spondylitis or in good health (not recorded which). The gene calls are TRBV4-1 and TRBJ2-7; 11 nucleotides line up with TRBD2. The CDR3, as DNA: TGCGCCAGCAGCCAGGAGGGGACTAGCGGCTACGAGCAGTACTTC. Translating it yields CASSQEGTSGYEQYF.